One sample yielded the 28 T cell receptor beta chains listed below, sequenced in a study of EBV T-cell therapy then PD-1 blockade in nasopharyngeal carcinoma. These receptors have no identified antigens. Only in-frame clones appear in the TCRdb table, and some are missing; sequencing was by immunoSEQ multiplex PCR. In the table there are over 20,000 clones, roughly four fifths of which are singletons. Time point defined: 266 days after commencement of treatment, after nivolumab therapy. As for treatment: AdE1-LMPpoly-expanded autologous EBV-specific T-cell therapy followed by anti-PD-1 nivolumab. The sample consisted of CD8+ T cells from blood, taken at approximately day 250 from a patient whose treatment included autologous EBV-specific T cells and nivolumab. The receptors come from a man in his forties or fifties with nasopharyngeal carcinoma.

The chain links TRBV4-1 to TRBJ2-1, with 7 bases fitting TRBD1. CDR3 size: 15 residues. Germline loops: CDR1 MGHRA, CDR2 YSYEKL. Trimming cost V 1 base and J 4 bases; bases outside gene matches: 4. This CDR3 reads CASSQGGGGYNEQFF. The DNA of the CDR3 is TGCGCCAGCAGCCAAGGAGGGGGCGGATACAATGAGCAGTTCTTC.

This chain uses TRBV23-1 with TRBJ2-7; 7 bases align to TRBD1. TRBV23-1 is filed as an ORF, its function uncertain. V lost 4 bases, J lost 3 bases, and 15 bases stayed unmatched. The CDR3 has 17 residues. The CDR3 nucleotides read TGCGCCAGCAGTCGGGACAGAGTTCACCCCGTGGACTACGAGCAGTACTTC. It yields the protein CASSRDRVHPVDYEQYF.

The chain recombines TRBV9 with TRBJ1-2; no reliable D call. Deletions cut 1 base from V and 4 bases from J, with 8 bases between. This CDR3 has 13 amino acids. Looked up from germline, CDR1 is SGDLS and CDR2 is YYNGEE. The CDR3 is CASSVYPSYGYTF. CDR3 DNA: TGTGCCAGCAGCGTATATCCGTCCTATGGCTACACCTTC.

The chain combines TRBV12-3 or TRBV12-4 with TRBJ1-2, with D hard to call. CDR3 length: 13 residues. Trimming removed 5 bases from V and 4 bases from J, with 11 bases in between. Here the CDR3 reads CASSPTNIYGYTF. CDR3 nucleotides: TGTGCCAGCAGTCCGACAAACATCTATGGCTACACCTTC.

V is TRBV7-8 and J is TRBJ1-1; TRBD1 agrees at 7 bases. The CDR3 length is 15 residues. CDR1 and CDR2 (germline): SGHVS, FQNEAQ. The V and J ends lost 0 bases and 1 base, in that order; junction bases with no gene match: 2. DNA of the CDR3: TGTGCCAGCAGCTTAGCAGGACAGGAGAACACTGAAGCTTTCTTT. Protein product: CASSLAGQENTEAFF.

This clone has only one observation. The chain joins TRBV5-5 to TRBJ2-1, with D unresolved. This CDR3 is built from 14 residues. Germline loops: CDR1 SGHKS, CDR2 YYEKEE (reference sequence). V dropped 2 bases and J dropped 6 bases, with 12 bases sitting between them. The CDR3 here is CASSFMLSGNEQFF. For the CDR3, the DNA is TGTGCCAGCAGCTTTATGCTTTCAGGCAATGAGCAGTTCTTC.

The sample holds a few counts of this clone. The chain links TRBV4-3 to TRBJ2-2; 9 positions match TRBD2. CDR1 is LGHNA and CDR2 is YSLEER in the germline V gene. The CDR3 covers 16 residues. Unmatched junction bases numbered 10, after V lost 0 bases and J lost 11 bases. The CDR3 DNA is TGCGCCAGCAGCCAAGAATATGGCGGGGGGGCCATAGAGCTGTTTTTT. Translated: CASSQEYGGGAIELFF.

The chain recombines TRBV5-1 with TRBJ1-6, with TRBD1 as a possible D gene (6 bases). Germline CDR1 SGHRS, CDR2 YFSETQ. V dropped 0 bases and J dropped 2 bases, with 12 bases sitting between them. The CDR3 runs 17 residues. CDR3 in amino acids: CASSLEQGLPYNSPLHF. CDR3 nucleotides: TGCGCCAGCAGCTTGGAACAGGGCCTACCCTATAATTCACCCCTCCACTTT.

This clone was counted a few times. Other DNA sequences in the same sample also yield this CDR3. The genes are TRBV5-6 and TRBJ1-1; D is uncertain. The V end was cut by 4 bases, the J end by 5 bases, with 6 bases between. Germline assignment: CDR1 SGHDT and CDR2 YYEEEE. The CDR3 is 11 residues long. CDR3 nucleotides: TGTGCCAGCAGCCTGGGGACTGAAGCTTTCTTT. This sequence encodes CASSLGTEAFF. Full variable domain (outside the CDR3, taken from reference TRBV5-6 and TRBJ1-1): DAGVTQSPTHLIKTRGQQVTLRCSPKSGHDTVSWYQQALGQGPQFIFQYYEEEERQRGNFPDRFSGHQFPNYSSELNVNALLLGDSALYLCASSLGTEAFFGQGTRLTVV.

This clone is a singleton in its sample. This chain uses TRBV2 with TRBJ2-7, with D possibly TRBD1 on 6 matching bases. The ends were cut back, 4 bases at V and 6 bases at J, with 19 bases in the middle. The CDR3 totals 15 residues. Germline CDR1 and CDR2: SNHLY and FYNNEI. CDR3 residues: CASSGGLDRTGEQYF. The DNA of the CDR3 is TGTGCCAGCAGTGGAGGGCTAGACAGGACGGGCGAGCAGTACTTC.

The chain has TRBV7-8 and TRBJ1-1, with TRBD1 matching over 8 bases. Per germline, CDR1 SGHVS and CDR2 FQNEAQ. The CDR3 spans 17 residues. Trimming removed 1 base from V and 0 bases from J; junction bases left unmatched: 7. This chain's CDR3 is CASSLDPRGQVNTEAFF. The CDR3 DNA reads TGTGCCAGCAGCTTAGACCCAAGGGGACAGGTGAACACTGAAGCTTTCTTT.

The chain uses TRBV7-9 and TRBJ1-3, with D uncertain. Germline assignment: CDR1 SEHNR and CDR2 FQNEAQ (reference sequence). The germline V and J ends were trimmed by 3 bases and 6 bases, with 21 bases remaining between them. This CDR3 contains 17 residues. CDR3 in amino acids: CASSFKDPHGRANTIYF. The CDR3 bases are TGTGCCAGCAGCTTCAAAGATCCCCACGGGAGGGCAAACACCATATATTTT.

This clone occurred once. The V and J genes are TRBV27 and TRBJ2-1; TRBD2 is a possible D gene (7 bases). V was shortened by 3 bases and J by 6 bases, with 9 bases between the two germline ends. Germline V CDR1 and CDR2: MNHEY, SMNVEV (reference sequence). There are 13 residues in the CDR3. The CDR3 protein is CASSLGGANEQFF. CDR3 coding DNA: TGTGCCAGCAGTTTGGGGGGGGCCAATGAGCAGTTCTTC.

The rearrangement uses TRBV25-1 and TRBJ1-1; 7 bases line up with TRBD1. There are 14 residues in the CDR3. Trimming cost V 5 bases and J 5 bases; bases outside gene matches: 8. Per germline, CDR1 MGHDK and CDR2 SYGVNS. CDR3 in DNA: TGTGCCAGCAGTACGACAGGGTTTTGGACTGAAGCTTTCTTT. Translated, it gives CASSTTGFWTEAFF.

This rearrangement joins TRBV9 to TRBJ1-2; 10 bases are a match to TRBD1. J lost 2 bases, V lost 4 bases, and 11 bases had no gene match. The CDR3 has 17 amino acids. The germline V gene has CDR1 SGDLS and CDR2 YYNGEE. This CDR3 reads CASSIGDRGNVNYGYTF. The CDR3 DNA reads as TGTGCCAGCAGCATTGGGGACAGGGGTAATGTAAACTATGGCTACACCTTC.

For the CDR3, the DNA is TGTGCCAGCAGTTACTCACTTGGGGGGGAAGGTGAAAAACTGTTTTTT. The encoded protein is CASSYSLGGEGEKLFF. The J gene is TRBJ1-4, the V gene TRBV6-5, with D possibly TRBD1 on 5 matching bases. The V gene lost 0 bases and the J gene lost 7 bases, with 15 bases spanning the gap. The CDR3 consists of 16 residues. The germline V gene has CDR1 MNHEY and CDR2 SVGAGI.

The chain couples TRBV27 to TRBJ2-5; tentative D call: TRBD2 (5 bases). Germline-derived CDR1 and CDR2 are MNHEY and SMNVEV (reference sequence). CDR3 length equals 12 residues. V dropped 4 bases and J dropped 7 bases, with 10 bases sitting between them. The CDR3 is CASSSYRGTQYF. The CDR3 DNA sequence: TGTGCCAGCAGTTCTTATCGGGGGACCCAGTACTTC.

The V and J genes are TRBV6-4 and TRBJ2-1; the D gene could be TRBD1 or TRBD2 (6 bases each). Trimming left V 4 bases short and J 5 bases short, with 12 bases between. This CDR3 region has 14 residues. Germline CDR1 reads MRHNA; CDR2 reads SNTAGT. CDR3 amino acids: CASSAGGDNNEQFF. CDR3 sequence (DNA): TGTGCCAGCAGTGCTGGCGGGGACAACAATGAGCAGTTCTTC.

This clone counts as medium-sized (0.01 to 0.1%). One end of the junction varies from germline; a read error may be responsible. The gene calls are TRBV5-8 and TRBJ2-7; maybe TRBD1 (7 bases). This CDR3 contains 14 residues. Germline V gives CDR1 SGHTS, CDR2 YDEGEE. The CDR3 DNA is TGTGCCAGCGGACTACAGGGGCCCTCCCACGAGCAGTACTTC. This codes for CASGLQGPSHEQYF.

V is TRBV7-8 and J is TRBJ2-5, with a tentative D call TRBD1 (5 bases). Germline V gene lookup returns CDR1 SGHVS and CDR2 FQNEAQ. V was cut by 5 bases and J by 2 bases, with 9 bases left in between. The CDR3 is made up of 13 amino acids. CDR3 bases: TGTGCCAGCAGCCTGACAGTTCAAGAGACCCAGTACTTC. This translates into CASSLTVQETQYF.

This chain uses TRBV6-2 or TRBV6-3 with TRBJ1-1; D uncertain. V shed 0 bases and J shed 1 base, with 15 bases lying between them. Germline V gene data show CDR1 as MNHEY and CDR2 as SVGEGT. The CDR3 loop spans 17 amino acids. For the CDR3, the DNA is TGTGCCAGCAGTTACTCCCCGGTTTTAGGAAGGAACACTGAAGCTTTCTTT. Encoded protein: CASSYSPVLGRNTEAFF.

The genes are TRBV6-5 and TRBJ2-1; TRBD1 is a possible D gene (5 bases). Germline CDR1 MNHEY, CDR2 SVGAGI. This CDR3 region has 14 residues. The germline V and J ends were trimmed by 4 bases and 10 bases, with 17 bases remaining between them. The CDR3 loop is CASSLLGVNGEQFF. The CDR3 DNA sequence: TGTGCCAGCAGTTTGCTAGGGGTCAATGGGGAGCAGTTCTTC.

This clone is judged medium-sized (0.01 to 0.1%). The chain couples TRBV27 to TRBJ1-2; D not certain. The CDR3 runs 12 residues. The V end lost 4 bases, the J end lost 0 bases, and 3 bases lay between the germline ends. CDR1 MNHEY and CDR2 SMNVEV come from the germline V gene (reference sequence). The CDR3 coding sequence is TGTGCCAGCAGTTGGGCTAACTATGGCTACACCTTC. Its translation is CASSWANYGYTF.

The genes are TRBV12-3 or TRBV12-4 and TRBJ2-7, with 7 bases fitting TRBD1. Germline trimming cut 6 bases from V and 7 bases from J; bases unmatched to any gene: 9. The CDR3 runs to 13 residues. CDR3 amino acids: CASSPTGPGEQYF. CDR3 DNA: TGTGCCAGCAGCCCGACAGGGCCGGGGGAGCAGTACTTC.

Note on this clone: A junction boundary mismatches the germline segment, possibly from a read error. V is TRBV7-9 and J is TRBJ1-3; D is undetermined. Germline assignment: CDR1 SEHNR and CDR2 FQNEAQ (reference sequence). This CDR3 has 11 residues. The CDR3 DNA follows: TGCGAAATAGAACTTGGAAACACCATATATTTT. It translates to CEIELGNTIYF.

The V gene is TRBV12-5, the J gene TRBJ2-3, with D perhaps given as TRBD1 or TRBD2 (6 bases each). This CDR3 contains 13 residues. Germline V gene sequence: CDR1 LGHNT, CDR2 FRNRAP. Deletions cut 5 bases from V and 4 bases from J, with 10 bases between. Written as DNA, the CDR3 is TGTGCTAGTGGTCCCGGGGGCGCAGATACGCAGTATTTT. The encoded protein is CASGPGGADTQYF.

The V and J genes are TRBV3-1 (or the pseudogene TRBV3-2) and TRBJ1-2; 9 bases agree with TRBD1. This CDR3 has 16 amino acids. From germline, CDR1 is LGHDT and CDR2 YNNKEL (reference sequence). V was clipped by 3 bases and J by 4 bases; unmatched bases: 9. The CDR3 nucleotides are TGTGCCAGCAGCCACGAAGGGACAGGGCCGATCTATGGCTACACCTTC. Amino acids: CASSHEGTGPIYGYTF.

The sample holds one count of this clone. Here the CDR3 reads CASSYQGDTQYF. The CDR3 DNA reads TGTGCCAGCAGCTACCAGGGGGATACGCAGTATTTT. The chain uses TRBV9 and TRBJ2-3; TRBD1 is a possible D gene (6 bases). CDR1 SGDLS and CDR2 YYNGEE come from the germline V gene. Trimming took off 4 bases at V and 6 bases at J, with 9 bases between the two ends. This CDR3 comprises 12 residues.